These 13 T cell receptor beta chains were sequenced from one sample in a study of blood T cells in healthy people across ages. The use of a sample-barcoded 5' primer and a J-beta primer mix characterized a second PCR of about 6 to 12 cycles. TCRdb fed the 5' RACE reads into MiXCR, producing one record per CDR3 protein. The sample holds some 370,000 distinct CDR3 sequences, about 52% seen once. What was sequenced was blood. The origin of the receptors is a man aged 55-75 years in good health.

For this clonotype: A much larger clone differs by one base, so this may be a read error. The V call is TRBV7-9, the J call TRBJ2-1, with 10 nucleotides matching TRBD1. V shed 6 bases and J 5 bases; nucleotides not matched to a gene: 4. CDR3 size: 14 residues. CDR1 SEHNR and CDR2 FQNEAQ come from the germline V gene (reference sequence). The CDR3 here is CASRVGTGDNEQFF. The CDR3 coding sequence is TGTGCCAGCAGGGTCGGGACAGGGGACAATGAGCAGTTCTTC.

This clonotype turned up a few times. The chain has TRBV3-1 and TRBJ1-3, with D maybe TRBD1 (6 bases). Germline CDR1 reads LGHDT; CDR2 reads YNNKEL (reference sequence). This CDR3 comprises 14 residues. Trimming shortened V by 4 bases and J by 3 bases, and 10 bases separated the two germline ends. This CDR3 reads CASSPQGIGNTIYF. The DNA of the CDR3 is TGTGCCAGCAGCCCACAGGGTATTGGAAACACCATATATTTT. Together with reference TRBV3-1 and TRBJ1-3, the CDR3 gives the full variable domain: DTAVSQTPKYLVTQMGNDKSIKCEQNLGHDTMYWYKQDSKKFLKIMFSYNNKELIINETVPNRFSPKSPDKAHLNLHINSLELGDSAVYFCASSPQGIGNTIYFGEGSWLTVV.

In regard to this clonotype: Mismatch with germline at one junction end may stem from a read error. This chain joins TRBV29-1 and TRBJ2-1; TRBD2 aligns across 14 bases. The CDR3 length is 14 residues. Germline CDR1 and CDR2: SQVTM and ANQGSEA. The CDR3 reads CGVPETSGGDVRFF. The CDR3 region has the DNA TGCGGCGTTCCCGAGACTAGCGGGGGGGACGTGCGGTTCTTC.

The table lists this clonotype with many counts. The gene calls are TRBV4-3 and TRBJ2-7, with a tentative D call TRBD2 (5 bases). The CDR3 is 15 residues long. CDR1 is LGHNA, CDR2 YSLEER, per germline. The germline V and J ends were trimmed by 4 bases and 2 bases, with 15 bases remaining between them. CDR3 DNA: TGCGCCAGCAGCCGCTATAGAGCGGCGACCTACGAGCAGTACTTC. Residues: CASSRYRAATYEQYF.

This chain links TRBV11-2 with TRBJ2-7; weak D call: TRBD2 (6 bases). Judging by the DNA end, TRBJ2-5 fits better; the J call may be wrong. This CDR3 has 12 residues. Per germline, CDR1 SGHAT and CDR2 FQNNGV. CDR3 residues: CASSFVGGTQYF. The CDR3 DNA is TGTGCCAGCAGCTTCGTGGGGGGGACCCAGTACTTC.

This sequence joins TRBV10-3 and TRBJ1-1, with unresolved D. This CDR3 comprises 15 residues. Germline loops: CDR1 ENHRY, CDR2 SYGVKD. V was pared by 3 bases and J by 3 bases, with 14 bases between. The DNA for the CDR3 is TGTGCCATCAGTGATCACCAAGATGGAGACACTGAAGCTTTCTTT. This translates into CAISDHQDGDTEAFF.

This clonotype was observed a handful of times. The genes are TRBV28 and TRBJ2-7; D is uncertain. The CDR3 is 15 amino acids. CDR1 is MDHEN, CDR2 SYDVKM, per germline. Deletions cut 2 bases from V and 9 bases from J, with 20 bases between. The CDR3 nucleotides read TGTGCCAGCAGTTTAAGCCCTCGAACGCGGTTGAGGCAGTACTTC. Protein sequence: CASSLSPRTRLRQYF. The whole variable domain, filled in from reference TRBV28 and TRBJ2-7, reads DVKVTQSSRYLVKRTGEKVFLECVQDMDHENMFWYRQDPGLGLRLIYFSYDVKMKEKGDIPEGYSVSREKKERFSLILESASTNQTSMYLCASSLSPRTRLRQYFGPGTRLTVT.

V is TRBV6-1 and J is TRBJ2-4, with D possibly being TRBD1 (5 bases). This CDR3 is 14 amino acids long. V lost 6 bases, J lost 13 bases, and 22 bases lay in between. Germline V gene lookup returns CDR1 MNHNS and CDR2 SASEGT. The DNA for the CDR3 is TGTGCCAGCAGCACAGGCGGTTTCCCCCCCCAGCAGTACTTC. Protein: CASSTGGFPPQQYF.

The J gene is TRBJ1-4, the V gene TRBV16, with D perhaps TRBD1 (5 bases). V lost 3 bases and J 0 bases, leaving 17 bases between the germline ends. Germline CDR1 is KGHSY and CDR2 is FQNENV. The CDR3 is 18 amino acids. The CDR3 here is CASSQMGVRIATNEKLFF. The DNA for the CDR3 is TGTGCCAGCAGCCAGATGGGGGTCAGAATAGCAACTAATGAAAAACTGTTTTTT.

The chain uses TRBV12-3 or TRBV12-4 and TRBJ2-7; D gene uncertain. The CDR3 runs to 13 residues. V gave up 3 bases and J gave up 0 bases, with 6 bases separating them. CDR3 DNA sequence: TGTGCCAGCAGTTTTCAACGCTCCTACGAGCAGTACTTC. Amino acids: CASSFQRSYEQYF.

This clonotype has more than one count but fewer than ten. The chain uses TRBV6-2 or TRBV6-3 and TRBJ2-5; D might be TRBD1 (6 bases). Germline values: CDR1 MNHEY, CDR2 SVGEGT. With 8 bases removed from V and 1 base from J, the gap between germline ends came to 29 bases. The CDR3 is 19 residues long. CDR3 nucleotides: TGTGCCAGCGAAGGGCTATACCTCGCTCCGGGACACCTCCAAGAGACCCAGTACTTC. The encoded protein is CASEGLYLAPGHLQETQYF.

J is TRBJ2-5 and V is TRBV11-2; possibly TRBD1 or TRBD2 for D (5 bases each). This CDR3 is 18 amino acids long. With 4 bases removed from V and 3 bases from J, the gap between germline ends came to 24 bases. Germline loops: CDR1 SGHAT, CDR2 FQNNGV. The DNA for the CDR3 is TGTGCCAGCAGCTCCCTTTTGACACGCGCCGGGACGAAAGAGACCCAGTACTTC. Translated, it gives CASSSLLTRAGTKETQYF.

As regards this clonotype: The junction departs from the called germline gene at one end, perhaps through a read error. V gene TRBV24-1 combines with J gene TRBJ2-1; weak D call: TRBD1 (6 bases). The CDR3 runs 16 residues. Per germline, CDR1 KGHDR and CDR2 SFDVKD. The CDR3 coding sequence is TGTGCCACCTGTGAGGCAGGGGTAAATGTTTTGGATGAGCAGTTCTTC. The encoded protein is CATCEAGVNVLDEQFF.